This T cell receptor beta chain was sequenced in a study of CD8 T cells in Susac syndrome. With random hexamers, about 0.5 to 1 ug RNA was reverse transcribed. An immunoSEQ multiplex PCR generated amplified TCR beta CDR3 products spanning 54 Vbeta and 13 Jbeta. In TCRdb, the immunoSEQ multiplex PCR reads were re-called with MiXCR into one record per CDR3 protein. The table lists over 100,000 distinct CDR3 sequences, around 97% of them singletons. Trimming pared 3 bases from V and 7 bases from J, leaving 13 bases between. This CDR3 region has 15 residues. Sequenced sample: CD4+ T cells from PBMCs. The rearrangement links TRBV12-3 or TRBV12-4 to TRBJ1-6, with a weak D call TRBD1 (5 bases). This receptor was taken from a human donor in good health. DNA for the CDR3: TGTGCCAGCAGTTTCCAGGGTATGGGGAATTCACCCCTCCACTTT. Amino acids: CASSFQGMGNSPLHF.